These 17 T cell receptor beta chains came from one sample sequenced in a study of regulatory T cells in long-lasting Graves disease. Sample time point: newly diagnosed GD, antithyroid drugs for less than 3 months. Making the TCR library involved RNA that had been extracted from PBMCs. HTBI primers from iRepertoire and Arm-PCR of CDR3 regions yielded the TCR beta libraries. One entry per CDR3 protein results from TCRdb running MiXCR on the multiplex PCR reads. The table includes 400,000 to 550,000 distinct CDR3 sequences, 16% detected once. These data also featured in a second study, about T cells in Graves' hyperthyroidism and ophthalmopathy.

Sequenced here: peripheral blood mononuclear cells (PBMCs), sampled at new diagnosis, from a patient treated with antithyroid drugs. Source of these receptors: a woman younger than 30 with Graves disease.

This clonotype was detected a few times. The chain carries TRBV12-3 or TRBV12-4 and TRBJ2-3, with D uncertain. Trimming cost V 5 bases and J 6 bases, with 9 bases left between them. There are 12 residues in the CDR3. Here the CDR3 DNA reads TGTGCCAGCAGTGTGGCCCGGGATACGCAGTATTTT. Translating gives CASSVARDTQYF.

This chain joins TRBV28 and TRBJ1-3, with a possible D match to TRBD1 (6 bases). The CDR3 length is 15 residues. Germline loops: CDR1 MDHEN, CDR2 SYDVKM. Between the trimmed V and J ends, which lost 6 bases and 0 bases, there was a span of 12 bases. The CDR3 DNA is TGTGCCAGCAGACCAGGGGCTAGCTCTGGAAACACCATATATTTT. This sequence encodes CASRPGASSGNTIYF.

This clonotype was counted ten times or more. The V and J genes are TRBV11-1 and TRBJ2-1; 9 nucleotides align to TRBD1. The CDR3 is 13 amino acids. Trimming took 6 bases from V and 6 from J; bases not matched to a gene: 3. Per the germline V gene, CDR1 is SGHAT and CDR2 is FQDESV (reference sequence). CDR3 bases: TGTGCCAGCAGACAGACAGGGGGCAATGAGCAGTTCTTC. Amino acid sequence: CASRQTGGNEQFF.

A few counts support this clonotype. The chain recombines TRBV3-1 with TRBJ2-1; 7 bases match TRBD1. Germline V lookup: CDR1 LGHDT, CDR2 YNNKEL (reference sequence). V trimming: 1 base; J trimming: 8 bases; junction bases outside the gene matches: 11. The CDR3 extends over 16 amino acids. CDR3 in amino acids: CASSQATTGRADEQFF. The CDR3 coding sequence is TGTGCCAGCAGCCAAGCCACGACAGGGCGGGCGGATGAGCAGTTCTTC.

This chain connects TRBV18 to TRBJ1-4; 9 bases align to TRBD1. The CDR3 loop spans 17 amino acids. V was pared by 1 base and J by 4 bases, with 7 bases of the junction left unmatched. Germline loops: CDR1 KGHSH, CDR2 LQKENI. In DNA, the CDR3 is TGTGCCAGCTCACCACAACCGGGACAGGGCAATAATGAAAAACTGTTTTTT. Amino acid sequence: CASSPQPGQGNNEKLFF.

The V and J genes are TRBV28 and TRBJ2-1, with D perhaps TRBD1 (6 bases). This CDR3 spans 15 amino acids. Germline CDR1 is MDHEN and CDR2 is SYDVKM. The germline V and J ends were trimmed by 10 bases and 0 bases, with 16 bases remaining between them. CDR3 loop: CATHEQGSSYNEQFF. The CDR3, as DNA: TGTGCCACTCACGAACAGGGATCCTCCTACAATGAGCAGTTCTTC.

This clonotype appeared a few times. This chain uses TRBV15 with TRBJ1-3; D unresolved. The CDR3 is 16 residues long. V was shortened by 0 bases and J by 2 bases, with 11 bases between the two germline ends. The germline gives CDR1 LNHNV, CDR2 YYDKDF (reference sequence). DNA of the CDR3: TGTGCCACCAGCAGAGACGAATTGGGAGCTGGAAACACCATATATTTT. Amino acid sequence: CATSRDELGAGNTIYF. The full variable domain, its missing parts supplied by reference TRBV15 and TRBJ1-3, is DAMVIQNPRYQVTQFGKPVTLSCSQTLNHNVMYWYQQKSSQAPKLLFHYYDKDFNNEADTPDNFQSRRPNTSFCFLDIRSPGLGDTAMYLCATSRDELGAGNTIYFGEGSWLTVV.

This clonotype has a count of ten or more. The rearrangement uses TRBV2 and TRBJ2-3, with D uncertain. Trimming pared 5 bases from V and 2 bases from J, leaving 17 bases between. Germline CDR1 reads SNHLY; CDR2 reads FYNNEI. The CDR3 consists of 16 residues. CDR3 coding DNA: TGTGCCAGCAGTCGCCATGGTGGGCTCTACACAGATACGCAGTATTTT. Amino acid sequence: CASSRHGGLYTDTQYF.

This chain connects TRBV20-1 to TRBJ2-7, with D maybe TRBD1 (5 bases). Per germline, CDR1 DFQATT and CDR2 SNEGSKA (reference sequence). The CDR3 totals 15 residues. The ends were cut back, 1 base at V and 3 bases at J, with 16 bases in the middle. The CDR3 bases are TGCAGTGCTAGAGTGGGCAGGGTCCTGGGCTACGAGCAGTACTTC. This codes for CSARVGRVLGYEQYF.

This rearrangement joins TRBV19 to TRBJ2-3; 11 bases are a match to TRBD2. The J segment lost 5 bases and the V segment lost 4 bases, leaving 5 bases of the junction unmatched. The CDR3 consists of 15 residues. CDR1 is LNHDA and CDR2 is SQIVND in the germline V gene (reference sequence). The CDR3 DNA follows: TGTGCCAGTAGTAACCGACTAGCGGGATTAGATACGCAGTATTTT. Translated: CASSNRLAGLDTQYF.

This clonotype appeared a few times. V usage is TRBV20-1 and J usage is TRBJ2-7, with D maybe TRBD1 (6 bases). Germline V gene sequence: CDR1 DFQATT, CDR2 SNEGSKA (reference sequence). V shed 1 base and J shed 2 bases, with 9 bases lying between them. The CDR3 runs to 13 residues. The CDR3: CSARGQVPYEQYF. DNA of the CDR3: TGCAGTGCTAGAGGACAGGTGCCCTACGAGCAGTACTTC.

This clonotype occurred a few times. The chain joins TRBV10-2 to TRBJ2-2; either TRBD1 or TRBD2 may fit D (7 bases each). Germline V gene sequence: CDR1 WSHSY, CDR2 SAAADI. The CDR3 consists of 15 residues. V dropped 6 bases and J dropped 5 bases, with 16 bases sitting between them. The CDR3 DNA sequence: TGCGCCAGCAGCTCGAACAGGGGAGGGACCGGGGAGCTGTTTTTT. Translating it yields CASSSNRGGTGELFF.

This clonotype was observed a handful of times. Here the CDR3 reads CASSVVGFGGFADTQYF. As DNA, the CDR3 is TGTGCCAGCAGCGTAGTCGGCTTCGGGGGGTTCGCAGATACGCAGTATTTT. This sequence joins TRBV9 and TRBJ2-3; 7 nucleotides agree with TRBD2. This CDR3 is built from 17 residues. Germline CDR1 reads SGDLS; CDR2 reads YYNGEE. The trim removed 0 bases at V and 4 bases at J, leaving 11 bases unmatched.

This clonotype was detected ten times or more. The rearrangement uses TRBV28 and TRBJ2-7, with 7 bases matching TRBD2. Germline-derived CDR1 and CDR2 are MDHEN and SYDVKM. The CDR3 has 15 amino acids. The V and J ends lost 7 bases and 0 bases, in that order; junction bases with no gene match: 9. The CDR3 DNA follows: TGTGCCAGCACGCCCAGTGGGACTATCTCCTACGAGCAGTACTTC. Residues: CASTPSGTISYEQYF. The whole variable domain, filled in from reference TRBV28 and TRBJ2-7, reads DVKVTQSSRYLVKRTGEKVFLECVQDMDHENMFWYRQDPGLGLRLIYFSYDVKMKEKGDIPEGYSVSREKKERFSLILESASTNQTSMYLCASTPSGTISYEQYFGPGTRLTVT.

This clonotype was counted many times. The chain uses TRBV20-1 and TRBJ2-5; the D is unclear. Germline-derived CDR1 and CDR2 are DFQATT and SNEGSKA (reference sequence). With 6 bases removed from V and 9 bases from J, the gap between germline ends came to 11 bases. The length of the CDR3 is 10 residues. CDR3 protein: CSAPSMAQYF. For the CDR3, the DNA is TGCAGTGCCCCTTCAATGGCCCAGTACTTC.

Concerning this clonotype: One base away lies a much larger clone, so this may be a sequencing read error. The chain couples TRBV30 to TRBJ2-7, with TRBD2 as a possible D gene (5 bases). The CDR3 contains 14 residues. Germline values: CDR1 GTSNPN, CDR2 SVGIG (reference sequence). In DNA form, the CDR3 reads TGTGCCTGGAGCTCCGGGATAATGAGCTCCGAGCGGTACTTC. Translation: CAWSSGIMSSERYF.

V usage is TRBV20-1 and J usage is TRBJ2-3; TRBD1 is a possible D gene (5 bases). V lost 0 bases and J lost 0, with 10 bases in between. The CDR3 is made up of 15 amino acids. The germline V gene encodes CDR1 DFQATT and CDR2 SNEGSKA (reference sequence). CDR3 protein: CSARDLRQSTDTQYF. The DNA of the CDR3 is TGCAGTGCTAGAGATCTGAGACAGAGCACAGATACGCAGTATTTT.